These 7 T cell receptor beta chains originate from one sample sequenced in a study of control samples from healthy donors and cancer patients. TCRdb's table, derived via immunoSEQ multiplex PCR, lists solely in-frame clones and lacks some. The sample shows approximately 97,000 clones, about 85% of them seen only once. The sample comprised blood. Receptor source: a young man in good health.

V and J are TRBV5-5 and TRBJ2-5, with D tentatively TRBD2 (6 bases). The CDR3 runs 13 residues. Trimming removed 4 bases at V and 4 bases at J, with 11 bases between. Germline V lookup: CDR1 SGHKS, CDR2 YYEKEE (reference sequence). Written as DNA, the CDR3 is TGTGCCAGCAGCGTTGGAGGGGCAGAGACCCAGTACTTC. Translation gives CASSVGGAETQYF.

The gene calls are TRBV18 and TRBJ1-3, with TRBD1 matching 8 bases. V lost 3 bases and J lost 0; bases outside the gene matches: 1. The CDR3 has 15 residues. Germline values: CDR1 KGHSH, CDR2 LQKENI. In nucleotides, the CDR3 is TGTGCCAGCTCACCGGGGACAGGCTCTGGAAACACCATATATTTT. It codes for CASSPGTGSGNTIYF.

This clone is a singleton in its sample. V gene TRBV18 combines with J gene TRBJ1-1; 10 bases match TRBD1. Germline trimming cut 6 bases from V and 5 bases from J; bases unmatched to any gene: 9. The germline V gene has CDR1 KGHSH and CDR2 LQKENI. CDR3 length equals 15 residues. This CDR3 reads CASSEGQGFLTEAFF. The CDR3 DNA follows: TGTGCCAGCTCCGAGGGACAGGGGTTTTTAACTGAAGCTTTCTTT.

This chain joins TRBV4-2 and TRBJ1-5; 8 bases line up with TRBD1. V was pared by 1 base and J by 7 bases, with 9 bases of the junction left unmatched. Germline V gene lookup returns CDR1 LGHNA and CDR2 YNFKEQ. This CDR3 contains 16 residues. In DNA form, the CDR3 reads TGTGCCAGCAGCCAAGCCCTCGGGACAGGTGGACAGCCCCAGCATTTT. Its protein is CASSQALGTGGQPQHF.

This chain uses TRBV6-4 with TRBJ2-6; no clear D gene. The CDR3 has 14 amino acids. CDR1 is MRHNA and CDR2 is SNTAGT in the germline V gene. The V and J ends lost 4 bases and 2 bases respectively, with 6 bases between them. Here the CDR3 DNA reads TGTGCCAGCAGTGTGACTGCTGGGGCCAACGTCCTGACTTTC. Translating gives CASSVTAGANVLTF.

The gene calls are TRBV5-6 and TRBJ1-2; TRBD1 matches 9 bases. V dropped 0 bases and J dropped 7; count of bases not matched to a gene: 10. Germline V gene data show CDR1 as SGHDT and CDR2 as YYEEEE. The CDR3 runs to 16 residues. The CDR3 protein is CASSLAQGAFVGGYTF. In nucleotides, the CDR3 is TGTGCCAGCAGCTTGGCACAGGGGGCGTTCGTGGGTGGCTACACCTTC. The full variable domain, its missing parts supplied by reference TRBV5-6 and TRBJ1-2, is DAGVTQSPTHLIKTRGQQVTLRCSPKSGHDTVSWYQQALGQGPQFIFQYYEEEERQRGNFPDRFSGHQFPNYSSELNVNALLLGDSALYLCASSLAQGAFVGGYTFGSGTRLTVV.

The chain carries TRBV5-6 and TRBJ1-2; tentative D call: TRBD1 (5 bases). The CDR3 consists of 12 residues. Trimming stripped 5 bases from V and 10 bases from J, with 15 bases between. Germline V CDR1 and CDR2: SGHDT, YYEEEE. In DNA form, the CDR3 reads TGTGCCAGCAGACCCGGGGCCAGAGACTACACCTTC. Translated, it gives CASRPGARDYTF.